This TCR beta chain was recorded in a study of blood T cell repertoires in COVID-19. Study processing details: It was from reference gene primer amplification that nucleated cell counts were estimated. Sequenced by immunoSEQ multiplex PCR; TCRdb stores in-frame clones only, minus some. For V, J and clone size, that table is used; D and trimming come from the DNA. The repertoire includes roughly 260,000 clones, about 90% of them detected once, and about 6.3% sits in the top ten. The CDR3 spans 14 residues. The V end was cut by 5 bases, the J end by 4 bases, with 12 bases between. Per germline, CDR1 MGHRA and CDR2 YSYEKL.

The sample consisted of PBMCs or T cells enriched from blood (not recorded which). The chain carries TRBV4-1 and TRBJ1-3, with D tentatively TRBD1 (5 bases). The clonotype originates from a woman in her twenties or thirties with acute COVID-19. Written as DNA, the CDR3 is TGCGCCAGCAGCGAACAGGCTCACGGAAACACCATATATTTT. This encodes CASSEQAHGNTIYF.